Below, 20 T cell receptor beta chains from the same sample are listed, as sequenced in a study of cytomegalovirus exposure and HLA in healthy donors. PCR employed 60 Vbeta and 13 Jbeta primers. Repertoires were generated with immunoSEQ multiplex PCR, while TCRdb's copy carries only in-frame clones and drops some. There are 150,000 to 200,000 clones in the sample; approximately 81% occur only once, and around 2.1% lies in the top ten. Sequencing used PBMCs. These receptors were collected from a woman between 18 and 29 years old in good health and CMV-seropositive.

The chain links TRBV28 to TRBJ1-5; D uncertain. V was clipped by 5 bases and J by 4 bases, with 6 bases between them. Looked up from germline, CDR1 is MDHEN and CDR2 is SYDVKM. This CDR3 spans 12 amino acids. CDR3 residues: CASSVGNQPQHF. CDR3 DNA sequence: TGTGCCAGCAGTGTCGGGAATCAGCCCCAGCATTTT.

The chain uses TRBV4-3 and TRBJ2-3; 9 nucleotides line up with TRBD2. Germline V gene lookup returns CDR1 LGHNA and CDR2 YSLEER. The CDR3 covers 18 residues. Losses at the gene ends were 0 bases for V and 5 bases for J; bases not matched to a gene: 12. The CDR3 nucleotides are TGCGCCAGCAGCCAAGACGTCGGATTAGCGGGGGACTTAGATACGCAGTATTTT. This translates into CASSQDVGLAGDLDTQYF.

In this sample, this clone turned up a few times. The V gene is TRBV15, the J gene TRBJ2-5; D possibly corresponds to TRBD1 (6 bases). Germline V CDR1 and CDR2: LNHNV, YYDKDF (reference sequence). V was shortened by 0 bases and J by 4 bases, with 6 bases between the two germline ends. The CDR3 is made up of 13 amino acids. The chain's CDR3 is CATSRDRGETQYF. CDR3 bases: TGTGCCACCAGCAGAGACAGGGGAGAGACCCAGTACTTC.

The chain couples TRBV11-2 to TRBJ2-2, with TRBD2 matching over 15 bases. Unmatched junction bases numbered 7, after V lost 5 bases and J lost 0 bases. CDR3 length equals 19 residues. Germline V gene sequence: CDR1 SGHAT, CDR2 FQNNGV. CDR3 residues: CASSLGTSGGYPNTGELFF. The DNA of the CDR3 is TGTGCCAGCAGCCTCGGGACTAGCGGGGGGTATCCGAACACCGGGGAGCTGTTTTTT.

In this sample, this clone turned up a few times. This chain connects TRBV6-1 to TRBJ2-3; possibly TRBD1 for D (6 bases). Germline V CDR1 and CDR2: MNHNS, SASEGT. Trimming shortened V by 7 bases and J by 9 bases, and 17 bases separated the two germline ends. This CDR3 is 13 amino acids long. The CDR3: CASTPGDRGTQYF. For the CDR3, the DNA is TGTGCCAGCACCCCAGGGGATCGCGGAACGCAGTATTTT.

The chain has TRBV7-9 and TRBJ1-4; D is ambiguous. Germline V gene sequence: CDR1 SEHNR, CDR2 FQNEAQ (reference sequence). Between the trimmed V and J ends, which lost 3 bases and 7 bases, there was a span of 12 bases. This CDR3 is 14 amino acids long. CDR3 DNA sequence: TGTGCCAGCAGCTTTTCCATTTCGGGTGAAAAACTGTTTTTT. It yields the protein CASSFSISGEKLFF.

The DNA for the CDR3 is TGTGCCAGCAGCGTGACAGGGCTGATCACAGATACGCAGTATTTT. Translated: CASSVTGLITDTQYF. The chain is built from TRBV9 and TRBJ2-3; 7 bases line up with TRBD1. The length of the CDR3 is 15 residues. Trimming at V came to 2 bases and at J to 2 bases, leaving 5 bases not matched to a gene. Germline V gene sequence: CDR1 SGDLS, CDR2 YYNGEE.

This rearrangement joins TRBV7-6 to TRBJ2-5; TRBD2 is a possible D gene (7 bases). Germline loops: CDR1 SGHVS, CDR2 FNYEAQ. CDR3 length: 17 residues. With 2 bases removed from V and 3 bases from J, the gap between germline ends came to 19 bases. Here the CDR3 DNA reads TGTGCCAGCAGCTTACCCCCCGAGGGGGGGGGCGAAGAGACCCAGTACTTC. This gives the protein CASSLPPEGGGEETQYF.

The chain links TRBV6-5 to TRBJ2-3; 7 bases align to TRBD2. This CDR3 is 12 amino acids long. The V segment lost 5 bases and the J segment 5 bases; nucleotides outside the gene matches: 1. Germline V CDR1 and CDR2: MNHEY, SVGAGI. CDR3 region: CASSAGEDTQYF. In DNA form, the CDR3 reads TGTGCCAGCAGTGCGGGGGAAGATACGCAGTATTTT.

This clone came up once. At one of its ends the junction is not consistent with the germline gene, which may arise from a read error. Written as DNA, the CDR3 is TGTTCCAGCAGCCGAGCCCGGACAGGGGGCGGGAATGAAAAACTGTTTTTT. This gives the protein CSSSRARTGGGNEKLFF. The V gene is TRBV7-9, the J gene TRBJ1-4; 11 nucleotides line up with TRBD1. The length of the CDR3 is 17 residues. Per germline, CDR1 SEHNR and CDR2 FQNEAQ (reference sequence).

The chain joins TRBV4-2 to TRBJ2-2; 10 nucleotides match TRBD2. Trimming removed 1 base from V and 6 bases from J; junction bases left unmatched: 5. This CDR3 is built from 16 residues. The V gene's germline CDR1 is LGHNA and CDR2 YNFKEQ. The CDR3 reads CASSQVPAGGPGELFF. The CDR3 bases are TGTGCCAGCAGCCAAGTCCCAGCGGGGGGGCCCGGGGAGCTGTTTTTT.

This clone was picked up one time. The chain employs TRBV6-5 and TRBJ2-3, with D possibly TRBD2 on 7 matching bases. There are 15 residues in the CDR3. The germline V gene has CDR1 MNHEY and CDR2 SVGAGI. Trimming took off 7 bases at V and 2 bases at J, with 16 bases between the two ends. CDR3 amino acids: CASTYGGGDTDTQYF. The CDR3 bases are TGTGCCAGCACCTATGGAGGGGGGGACACAGATACGCAGTATTTT.

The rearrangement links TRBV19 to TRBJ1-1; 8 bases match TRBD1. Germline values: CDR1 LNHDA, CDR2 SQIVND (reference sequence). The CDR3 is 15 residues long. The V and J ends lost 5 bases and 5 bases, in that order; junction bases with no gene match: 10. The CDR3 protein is CASSADRGTGTEAFF. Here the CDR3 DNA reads TGTGCCAGTAGTGCCGACAGGGGTACGGGGACTGAAGCTTTCTTT.

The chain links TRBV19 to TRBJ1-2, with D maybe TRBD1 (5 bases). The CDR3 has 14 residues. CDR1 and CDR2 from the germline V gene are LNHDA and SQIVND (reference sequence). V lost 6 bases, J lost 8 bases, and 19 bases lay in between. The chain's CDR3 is CASRESDSPGGYTF. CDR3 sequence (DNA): TGTGCCAGTAGGGAGAGCGACAGTCCTGGCGGCTACACCTTC.

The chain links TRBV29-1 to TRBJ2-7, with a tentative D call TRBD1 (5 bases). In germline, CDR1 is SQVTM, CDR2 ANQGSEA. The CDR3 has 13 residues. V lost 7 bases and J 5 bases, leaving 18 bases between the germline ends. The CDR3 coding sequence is TGCAGCGCCCTGGGTCAGGGTTACCACGAGCAGTACTTC. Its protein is CSALGQGYHEQYF.

CDR3 amino acids: CASSRAGTGLYGYTF. In DNA form, the CDR3 reads TGTGCCAGCAGCCGGGCCGGGACAGGGCTCTATGGCTACACCTTC. The gene calls are TRBV7-9 and TRBJ1-2, with TRBD1 identical over 9 bases. Germline V CDR1 and CDR2: SEHNR, FQNEAQ (reference sequence). The CDR3 totals 15 residues. V shed 5 bases, J shed 4 bases, and the junction held 8 bases outside the gene matches. The full variable domain, with the rest looked up from reference TRBV7-9 and TRBJ1-2, is DTGVSQNPRHKITKRGQNVTFRCDPISEHNRLYWYRQTLGQGPEFLTYFQNEAQLEKSRLLSDRFSAERPKGSFSTLEIQRTEQGDSAMYLCASSRAGTGLYGYTFGSGTRLTVV.

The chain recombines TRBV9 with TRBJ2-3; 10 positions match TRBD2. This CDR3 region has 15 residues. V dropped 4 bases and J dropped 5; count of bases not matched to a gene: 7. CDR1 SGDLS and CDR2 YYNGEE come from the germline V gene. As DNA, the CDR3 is TGTGCCAGCAGCCTCGGGACTAGCGAAGGAGATACGCAGTATTTT. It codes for CASSLGTSEGDTQYF. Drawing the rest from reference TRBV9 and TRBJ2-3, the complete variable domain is DSGVTQTPKHLITATGQRVTLRCSPRSGDLSVYWYQQSLDQGLQFLIQYYNGEERAKGNILERFSAQQFPDLHSELNLSSLELGDSALYFCASSLGTSEGDTQYFGPGTRLTVL.

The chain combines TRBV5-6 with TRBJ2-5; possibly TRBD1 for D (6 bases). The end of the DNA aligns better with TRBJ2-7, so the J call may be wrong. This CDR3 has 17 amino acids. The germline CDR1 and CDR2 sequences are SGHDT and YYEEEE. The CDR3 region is CASSFLGSGVRSYEQYF. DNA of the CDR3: TGTGCCAGCAGCTTCCTGGGGTCAGGGGTTCGGTCCTACGAGCAGTACTTC.

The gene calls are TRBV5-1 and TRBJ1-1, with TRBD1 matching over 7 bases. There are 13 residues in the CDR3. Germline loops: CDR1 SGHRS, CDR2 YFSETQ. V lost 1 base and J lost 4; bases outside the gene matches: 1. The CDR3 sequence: CASSLHRGTEAFF. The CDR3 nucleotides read TGCGCCAGCAGCTTGCACAGGGGCACTGAAGCTTTCTTT.

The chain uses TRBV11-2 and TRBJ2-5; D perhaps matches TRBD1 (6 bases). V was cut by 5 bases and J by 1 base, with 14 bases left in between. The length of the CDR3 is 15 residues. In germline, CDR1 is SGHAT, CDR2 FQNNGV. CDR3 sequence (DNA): TGTGCCAGCAGCGCCCGCTGGACAGCCCAAGAGACCCAGTACTTC. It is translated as CASSARWTAQETQYF.